This TCR beta chain was profiled in a study of blood T cells in healthy people across ages. Overall study findings and caveats: The long-lived group displayed more naive CD4+ cells, plus higher diversity, than the aged donors did. Observed TCR beta diversity showed a strong correlation with the percentage of naive T cells as measured by flow cytometry.

Then a second PCR, running about 7 to 11 cycles, was carried out with a sample-barcoded 5' primer and a J-beta primer mix. TCRdb re-analysed the 5' RACE reads in MiXCR, keeping a single row per CDR3 protein. The repertoire holds about 1,000,000 distinct CDR3 sequences, with 45% as singletons. This clonotype was counted once. What it binds is not known. A much larger clone differs by one base, so this may be a read error. V lost 6 bases, J lost 11 bases, and 13 bases lay in between. The CDR3 is made up of 10 amino acids. Germline V lookup: CDR1 SQVTM, CDR2 ANQGSEA. Donor samples were obtained from healthy Caucasian individuals from Russia, aged about 6 to 95.

The chain carries TRBV29-1 and TRBJ2-5; D possibly corresponds to TRBD1 (5 bases). This TCR was recovered from an older woman in good health. Sequenced material: blood. The CDR3: CSVGLHEQYF. Written as DNA, the CDR3 is TGCAGCGTGGGGCTGCATGAGCAGTACTTC.